The rows below give T cell receptor beta chains drawn from one sample of a study of OX40 agonist ivuxolimab in advanced cancers. The table came from immunoSEQ multiplex PCR; TCRdb's copy has only in-frame clones and leaves some out. The table records about 3,400 clones, roughly 79% of them present only once. The sequences come from CD4+ or CD8+ T cells sorted from blood, collected in a trial of the OX40 agonist ivuxolimab. Every receptor here comes from an adult with an advanced solid tumor such as melanoma, head and neck, liver or kidney cancer. CDR3s include the opening cysteine and the closing phenylalanine or tryptophan. D genes are given only for firm matches. A clone size is listed for some rows: how often the clone was seen (once, few, many), or a class if it is expanded.

D,size,V,CDR3
NA,few,TRBV7-2,CASSLAPDSSYEQYF
NA,NA,TRBV7-9,CASSFTGTAGIYGYTF
NA,NA,TRBV5-6,CASSSEGRGIEKLFF
NA,NA,TRBV10-2,CASSGPGSRGGELFF
NA,large,TRBV28,CASSLNRGTDTQYF
NA,NA,TRBV9,CASSVDIGSEIDGYTF
NA,NA,TRBV28,CASSFREQYF
NA,NA,TRBV7-9,CASSGGSQPQHF
NA,NA,TRBV2,CASSGGGMAKNIQYF
NA,few,TRBV4-1,CASSLADSNYEQYF
TRBD2,NA,TRBV7-2,CASSLTAGGYNEQFF
NA,NA,TRBV28,CASSSPSLRAYEQYF
NA,NA,TRBV9,CASSLGGTNQPQHF
TRBD2,NA,TRBV6-5,CASRASGGHNEQFF
NA,NA,TRBV6-1,CASSRDVHYEQYF
TRBD2,NA,TRBV15,CATGRVRTDTQYF
TRBD1,NA,TRBV6-1,CASSVYRGQETQYF
TRBD1,NA,TRBV19,CASTEGASTDTQYF
NA,NA,TRBV4-3,CASSQDWNRPTNEKLFF
TRBD2,few,TRBV7-8,CASSWERGNSYEQYF
TRBD1,NA,TRBV13,CASSLVARGDTIYF
TRBD1,NA,TRBV28,CASSLLQGWNYGYTF
TRBD2,NA,TRBV7-8,CASSPLMASGRADTQYF
NA,NA,TRBV7-1,CASSVRATRTKSGNVLTF
NA,NA,TRBV11-3,CASSPRESLSYNEQFF
TRBD1,NA,TRBV4-1,CASSLKTGGNEKLFF
TRBD2,NA,TRBV9,CASSVVSSGSTDTQYF
NA,NA,TRBV7-8,CASFPYADTQYF
NA,NA,TRBV19,CASSIGQTDTQYF
NA,NA,TRBV9,CASSVEAGNEKLFF
TRBD1,NA,TRBV7-6,CASSLTGGGGREQYF
NA,NA,TRBV9,CASSPEGAADTQYF
TRBD2,NA,TRBV9,CASSVASGGFLETQYF
TRBD1,NA,TRBV9,CASTLGGQGNYGYTF
NA,NA,TRBV15,CATSRDRVGEKLFF
NA,NA,TRBV9,CASSVAVNTEAFF
TRBD2,once,TRBV7-9,CASSLWVSAGVEELFF
NA,NA,TRBV7-3,CASSSKRASIHEQYF
NA,NA,TRBV7-2,CASSAGGGHSPLHF
TRBD2,NA,TRBV4-1,CASSLYFRGEETQYF
NA,NA,TRBV9,CASSVVAAEGTDTQYF
TRBD2,few,TRBV4-1,CASSQGSGIAGVNEQFF
NA,once,TRBV7-9,CASSSGFTPSGANVLTF
TRBD2,NA,TRBV19,CASSSGGHSYEQYF
TRBD1,NA,TRBV5-1,CASTLTGLLLNTEAFF
NA,NA,TRBV4-3,CASGPEGTEAFF
NA,NA,TRBV4-3,CASSQDEATGPRGAFF
NA,NA,TRBV30,CAWRVQGSQETQYF
TRBD2,NA,TRBV6-5,CASSWEAGGTGELFF
TRBD1,NA,TRBV7-9,CASSFIGDSEAFF
NA,NA,TRBV6-1,CASGYLAGDTQYF
NA,NA,TRBV29-1,CSVVGSARTLNEQFF
NA,once,TRBV5-6,CASSFGRLGAFF
NA,NA,TRBV6-5,CASSIGQNTGELFF
NA,NA,TRBV30,CAWSVIDEQFF
TRBD1,NA,TRBV10-3,CAIKGQGGFNTEAFF
TRBD1,once,TRBV7-9,CASSTGTGEVEKLFF